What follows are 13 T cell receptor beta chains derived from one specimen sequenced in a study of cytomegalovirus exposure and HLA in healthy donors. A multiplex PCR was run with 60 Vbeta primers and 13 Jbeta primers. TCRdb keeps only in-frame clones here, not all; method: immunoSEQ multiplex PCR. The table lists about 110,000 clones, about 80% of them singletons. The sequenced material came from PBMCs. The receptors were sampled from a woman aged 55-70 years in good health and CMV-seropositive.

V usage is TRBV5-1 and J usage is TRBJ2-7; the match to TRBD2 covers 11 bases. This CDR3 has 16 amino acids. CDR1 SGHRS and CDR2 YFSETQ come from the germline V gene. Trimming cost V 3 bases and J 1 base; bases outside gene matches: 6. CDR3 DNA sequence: TGCGCCAGCAGCTCCGCGTTAGCGGGAGGGTCCTACGAGCAGTACTTC. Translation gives CASSSALAGGSYEQYF.

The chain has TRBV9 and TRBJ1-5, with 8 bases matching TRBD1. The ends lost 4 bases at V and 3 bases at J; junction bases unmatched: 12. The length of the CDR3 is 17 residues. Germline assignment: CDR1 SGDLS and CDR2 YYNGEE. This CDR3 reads CASSPRRLGQVNQPQHF. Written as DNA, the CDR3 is TGTGCCAGCAGCCCCCGGAGGTTGGGACAGGTCAATCAGCCCCAGCATTTT.

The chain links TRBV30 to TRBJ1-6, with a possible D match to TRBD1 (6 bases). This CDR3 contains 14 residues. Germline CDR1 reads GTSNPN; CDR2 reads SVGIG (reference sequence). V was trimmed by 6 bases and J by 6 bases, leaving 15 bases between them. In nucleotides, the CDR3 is TGTGCCTGCCGGAAGCGACAGGCTAATTCACCCCTCCACTTT. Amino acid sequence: CACRKRQANSPLHF. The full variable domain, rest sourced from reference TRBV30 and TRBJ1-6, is SQTIHQWPATLVQPVGSPLSLECTVEGTSNPNLYWYRQAAGRGLQLLFYSVGIGQISSEVPQNLSASRPQDRQFILSSKKLLLSDSGFYLCACRKRQANSPLHFGNGTRLTVT.

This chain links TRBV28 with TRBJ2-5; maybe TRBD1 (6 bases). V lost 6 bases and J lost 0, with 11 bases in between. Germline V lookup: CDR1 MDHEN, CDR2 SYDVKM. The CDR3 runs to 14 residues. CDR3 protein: CASRSQGYQETQYF. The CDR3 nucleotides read TGTGCCAGCAGATCACAGGGATACCAAGAGACCCAGTACTTC.

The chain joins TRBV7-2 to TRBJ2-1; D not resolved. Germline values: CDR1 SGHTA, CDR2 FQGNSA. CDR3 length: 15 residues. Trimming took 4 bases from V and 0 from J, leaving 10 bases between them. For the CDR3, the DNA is TGTGCCAGCAGCTCCGTTCGGAGCTCCTACAATGAGCAGTTCTTC. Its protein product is CASSSVRSSYNEQFF.

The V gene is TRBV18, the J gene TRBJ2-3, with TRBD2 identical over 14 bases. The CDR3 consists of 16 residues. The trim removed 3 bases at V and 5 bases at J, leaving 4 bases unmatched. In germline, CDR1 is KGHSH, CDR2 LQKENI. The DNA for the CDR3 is TGTGCCAGCTCACCGGGACTAGCGGGAGCTGGAGATACGCAGTATTTT. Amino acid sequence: CASSPGLAGAGDTQYF. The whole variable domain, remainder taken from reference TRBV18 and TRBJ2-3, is NAGVMQNPRHLVRRRGQEARLRCSPMKGHSHVYWYRQLPEEGLKFMVYLQKENIIDESGMPKERFSAEFPKEGPSILRIQQVVRGDSAAYFCASSPGLAGAGDTQYFGPGTRLTVL.

CDR3 protein: CASRDSRATLEQYF. The CDR3 DNA follows: TGTGCCAGCAGGGACTCGAGGGCTACCCTGGAGCAGTACTTC. The chain uses TRBV6-5 and TRBJ2-7; tentative D call: TRBD2 (5 bases). The V and J ends lost 6 bases and 7 bases respectively, with 19 bases between them. Germline CDR1 and CDR2: MNHEY and SVGAGI. The CDR3 has 14 amino acids.

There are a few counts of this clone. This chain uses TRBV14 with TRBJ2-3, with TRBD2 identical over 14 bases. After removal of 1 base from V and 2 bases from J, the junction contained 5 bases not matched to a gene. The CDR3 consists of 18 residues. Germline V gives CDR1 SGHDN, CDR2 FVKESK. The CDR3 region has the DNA TGTGCCAGCAGCCAAGGACTAGCGGGAGGGAAATACACAGATACGCAGTATTTT. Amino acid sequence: CASSQGLAGGKYTDTQYF.

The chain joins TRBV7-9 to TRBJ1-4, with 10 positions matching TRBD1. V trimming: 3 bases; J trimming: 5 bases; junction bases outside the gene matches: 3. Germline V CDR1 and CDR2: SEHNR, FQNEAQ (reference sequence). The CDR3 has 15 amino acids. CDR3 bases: TGTGCCAGCAGCTTCTCGGGACAGGGGAATGAAAAACTGTTTTTT. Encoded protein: CASSFSGQGNEKLFF.

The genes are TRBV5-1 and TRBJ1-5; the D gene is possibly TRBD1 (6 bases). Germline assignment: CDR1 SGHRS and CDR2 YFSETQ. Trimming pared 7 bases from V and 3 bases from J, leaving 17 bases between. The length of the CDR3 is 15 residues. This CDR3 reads CASGLQDSINQPQHF. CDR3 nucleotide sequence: TGCGCCAGCGGTCTTCAGGACAGCATCAATCAGCCCCAGCATTTT.

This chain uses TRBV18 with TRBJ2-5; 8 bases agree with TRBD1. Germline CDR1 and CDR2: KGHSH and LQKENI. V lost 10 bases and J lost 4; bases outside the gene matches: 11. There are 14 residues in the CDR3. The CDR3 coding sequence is TGTGCCAATTCTCCAGGGGGCTTGTCAGAGACCCAGTACTTC. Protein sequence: CANSPGGLSETQYF.

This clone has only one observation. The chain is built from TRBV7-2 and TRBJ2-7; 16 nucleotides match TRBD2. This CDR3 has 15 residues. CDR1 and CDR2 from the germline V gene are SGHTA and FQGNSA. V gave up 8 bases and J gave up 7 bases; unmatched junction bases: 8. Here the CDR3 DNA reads TGTGCCAGCGGGGGACTAGCGGGAGGGGTTGGGGAGCAGTACTTC. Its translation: CASGGLAGGVGEQYF. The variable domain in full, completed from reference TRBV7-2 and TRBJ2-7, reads GAGVSQSPSNKVTEKGKDVELRCDPISGHTALYWYRQSLGQGLEFLIYFQGNSAPDKSGLPSDRFSAERTGGSVSTLTIQRTQQEDSAVYLCASGGLAGGVGEQYFGPGTRLTVT.

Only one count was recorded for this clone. The CDR3 loop is CASSSGHETETQYF. The CDR3 nucleotides read TGTGCCAGCAGCTCCGGACACGAGACAGAGACCCAGTACTTC. V and J are TRBV11-3 and TRBJ2-5, with a tentative D call TRBD1 (5 bases). The V and J ends lost 4 bases and 4 bases respectively, with 13 bases between them. The CDR3 loop spans 14 amino acids. The V gene's germline CDR1 is SGHNT and CDR2 YENEEA. The whole variable domain, remainder taken from reference TRBV11-3 and TRBJ2-5, is EAGVVQSPRYKIIEKKQPVAFWCNPISGHNTLYWYLQNLGQGPELLIRYENEEAVDDSQLPKDRFSAERLKGVDSTLKIQPAELGDSAVYLCASSSGHETETQYFGPGTRLLVL.